This TCR beta chain was obtained from a study of blood T cell repertoires in COVID-19. Whole-study context: There were acute and convalescent COVID-19 samples, and they came from the United States, Italy and Spain. PBMCs, B-cell-depleted T cells, or T cells were the source of the cDNA or gDNA that made up the material.

This clone appeared a few times. Authors' analysis steps: The assay estimated nucleated cells by amplifying reference gene primers. TCRdb keeps only in-frame clones here, not all; method: immunoSEQ multiplex PCR. The V and J calls and the clone size are those of that table, but D and trimming were determined from the DNA. The data show approximately 470,000 clones, roughly 88% seen once. This receptor was taken from a human donor in a cohort sampled during active COVID-19. Input material: peripheral blood.

DNA for the CDR3: TGTGCCAGCAGTGACCACGGGCGGGAGGGCCTTACCGGGGAGCTGTTTTTT. As protein: CASSDHGREGLTGELFF. V is TRBV25-1 and J is TRBJ2-2, with 9 bases identical to TRBD2. Germline V lookup: CDR1 MGHDK, CDR2 SYGVNS. V was pared by 3 bases and J by 5 bases, with 10 bases of the junction left unmatched. The CDR3 is made up of 17 amino acids.